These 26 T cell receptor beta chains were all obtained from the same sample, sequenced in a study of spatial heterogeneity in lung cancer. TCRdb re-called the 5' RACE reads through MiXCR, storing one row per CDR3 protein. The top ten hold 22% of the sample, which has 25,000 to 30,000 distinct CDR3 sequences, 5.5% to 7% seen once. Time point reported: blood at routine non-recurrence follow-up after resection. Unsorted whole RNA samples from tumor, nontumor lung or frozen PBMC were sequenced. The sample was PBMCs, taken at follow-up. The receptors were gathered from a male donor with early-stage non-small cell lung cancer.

CDR3 DNA sequence: TGTGCCAGCAGTTATACTAGCGTCGCAGATACGCAGTATTTT. Amino acid sequence: CASSYTSVADTQYF. The V gene is TRBV6-2 or TRBV6-3, the J gene TRBJ2-3, with 7 bases lining up with TRBD2. The germline V gene has CDR1 MNHEY and CDR2 SVGEGT. The CDR3 covers 14 residues. V shed 3 bases, J shed 4 bases, and the junction held 4 bases outside the gene matches.

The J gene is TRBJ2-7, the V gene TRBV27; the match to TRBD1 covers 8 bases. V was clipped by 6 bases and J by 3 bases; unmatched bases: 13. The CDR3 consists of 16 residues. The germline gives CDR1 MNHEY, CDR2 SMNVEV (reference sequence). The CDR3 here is CASSDGTGPLIYEQYF. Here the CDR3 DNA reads TGTGCCAGCAGCGACGGGACAGGCCCCCTCATCTACGAGCAGTACTTC.

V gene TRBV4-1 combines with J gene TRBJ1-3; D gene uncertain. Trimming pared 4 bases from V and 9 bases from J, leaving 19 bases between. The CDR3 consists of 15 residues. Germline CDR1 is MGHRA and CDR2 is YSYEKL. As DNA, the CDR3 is TGCGCCAGCAGCCCCAGGCGAAACTCTGGACCCACCATATATTTT. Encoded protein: CASSPRRNSGPTIYF.

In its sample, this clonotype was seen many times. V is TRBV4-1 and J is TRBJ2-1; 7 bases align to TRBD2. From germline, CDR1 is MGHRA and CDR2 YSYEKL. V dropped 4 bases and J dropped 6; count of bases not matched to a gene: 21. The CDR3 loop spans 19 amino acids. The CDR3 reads CASSRPGSGVRESLNEQFF. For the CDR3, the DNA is TGCGCCAGCAGCCGGCCGGGAAGCGGGGTTAGAGAATCCCTCAATGAGCAGTTCTTC.

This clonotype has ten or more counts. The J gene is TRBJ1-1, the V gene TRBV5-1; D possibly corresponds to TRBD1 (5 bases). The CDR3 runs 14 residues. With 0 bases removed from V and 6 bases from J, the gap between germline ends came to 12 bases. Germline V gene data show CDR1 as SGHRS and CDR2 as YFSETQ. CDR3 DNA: TGCGCCAGCAGCTTGGCCGGGACTCCCCCTGAAGCTTTCTTT. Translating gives CASSLAGTPPEAFF.

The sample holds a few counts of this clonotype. The CDR3 protein is CASSSPYEQYV. In DNA form, the CDR3 reads TGTGCCAGCAGTAGCCCCTACGAGCAGTACGTC. The chain links TRBV6-1 to TRBJ2-7; D gene uncertain. Germline V CDR1 and CDR2: MNHNS, SASEGT. CDR3 length: 11 amino acids. V lost 5 bases and J 2 bases, leaving 4 bases between the germline ends.

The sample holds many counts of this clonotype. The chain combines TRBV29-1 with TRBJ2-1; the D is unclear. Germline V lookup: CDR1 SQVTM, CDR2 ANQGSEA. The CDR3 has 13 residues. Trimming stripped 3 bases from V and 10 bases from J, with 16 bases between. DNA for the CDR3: TGCAGCGTTGAGCTCGCGGCGGTCTGGGAGCAGTTCTTC. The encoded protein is CSVELAAVWEQFF.

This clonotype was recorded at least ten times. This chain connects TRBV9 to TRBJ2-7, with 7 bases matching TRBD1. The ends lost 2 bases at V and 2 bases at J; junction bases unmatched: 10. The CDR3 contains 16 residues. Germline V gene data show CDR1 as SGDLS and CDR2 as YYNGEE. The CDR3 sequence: CASSVTGTVTTYEQYF. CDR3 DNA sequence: TGTGCCAGCAGCGTTACCGGGACAGTCACCACCTACGAGCAGTACTTC.

The CDR3: CASSTDTTNEKLFF. CDR3 DNA: TGTGCCAGCAGCACAGACACAACTAATGAAAAACTGTTTTTT. The V and J genes are TRBV5-6 and TRBJ1-4; no clear D gene. V was cut by 4 bases and J by 0 bases, with 7 bases left in between. The CDR3 is 14 residues long. Germline CDR1 is SGHDT and CDR2 is YYEEEE. The full variable domain, its missing parts supplied by reference TRBV5-6 and TRBJ1-4, is DAGVTQSPTHLIKTRGQQVTLRCSPKSGHDTVSWYQQALGQGPQFIFQYYEEEERQRGNFPDRFSGHQFPNYSSELNVNALLLGDSALYLCASSTDTTNEKLFFGSGTQLSVL.

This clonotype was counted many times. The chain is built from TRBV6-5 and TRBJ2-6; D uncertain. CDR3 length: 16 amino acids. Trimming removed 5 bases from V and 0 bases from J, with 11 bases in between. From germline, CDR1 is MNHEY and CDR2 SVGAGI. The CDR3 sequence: CASSPETGSGANVLTF. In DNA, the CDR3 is TGTGCCAGCAGTCCGGAGACCGGCTCTGGGGCCAACGTCCTGACTTTC.

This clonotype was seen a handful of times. The CDR3 loop is CASSQRTKTEAFF. CDR3 DNA: TGCGCCAGCAGCCAACGGACCAAGACTGAAGCTTTCTTT. The chain joins TRBV4-3 to TRBJ1-1; D is ambiguous. Germline loops: CDR1 LGHNA, CDR2 YSLEER. V lost 2 bases and J 5 bases, leaving 9 bases between the germline ends. The CDR3 runs 13 residues.

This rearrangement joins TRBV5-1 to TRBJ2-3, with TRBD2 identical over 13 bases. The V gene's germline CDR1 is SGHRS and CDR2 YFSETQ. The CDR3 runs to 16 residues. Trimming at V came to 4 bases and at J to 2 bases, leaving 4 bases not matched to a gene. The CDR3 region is CASSLGLAGDTDTQYF. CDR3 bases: TGCGCCAGCAGCCTCGGACTAGCGGGAGACACAGATACGCAGTATTTT.

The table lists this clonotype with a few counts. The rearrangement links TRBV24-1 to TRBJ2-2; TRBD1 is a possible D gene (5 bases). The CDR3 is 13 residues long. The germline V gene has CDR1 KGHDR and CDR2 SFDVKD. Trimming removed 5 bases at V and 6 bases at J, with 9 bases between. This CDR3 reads CATSAGLAGELFF. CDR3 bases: TGTGCCACCAGTGCAGGGTTAGCCGGGGAGCTGTTTTTT.

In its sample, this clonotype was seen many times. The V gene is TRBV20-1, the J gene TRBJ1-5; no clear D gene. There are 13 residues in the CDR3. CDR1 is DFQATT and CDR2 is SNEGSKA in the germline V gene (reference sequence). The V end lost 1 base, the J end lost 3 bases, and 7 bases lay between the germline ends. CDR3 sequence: CSARAGPNQPQHF. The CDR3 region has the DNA TGCAGTGCTAGAGCCGGGCCCAATCAGCCCCAGCATTTT.

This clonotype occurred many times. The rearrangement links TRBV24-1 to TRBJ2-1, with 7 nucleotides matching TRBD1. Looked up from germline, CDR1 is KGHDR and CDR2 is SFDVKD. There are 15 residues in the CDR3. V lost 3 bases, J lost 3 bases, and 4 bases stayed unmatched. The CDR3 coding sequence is TGTGCCACCAGTGATAAGGGGGCGGGCTACAATGAGCAGTTCTTC. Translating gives CATSDKGAGYNEQFF.

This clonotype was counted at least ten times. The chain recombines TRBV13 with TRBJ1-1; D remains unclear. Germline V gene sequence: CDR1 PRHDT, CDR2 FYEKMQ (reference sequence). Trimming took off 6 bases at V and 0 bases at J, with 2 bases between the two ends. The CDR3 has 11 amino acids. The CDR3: CASRLNTEAFF. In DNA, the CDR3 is TGTGCCAGCAGGCTGAACACTGAAGCTTTCTTT.

This CDR3 is CASSHSSGAAFYEQYV. CDR3 DNA sequence: TGCGCCAGCAGTCATTCCTCAGGGGCAGCATTCTACGAGCAGTACGTC. V is TRBV23-1 and J is TRBJ2-7, with a tentative D call TRBD1 (6 bases). TRBV23-1 is filed as an ORF, its function uncertain. V was cut by 3 bases and J by 3 bases, with 18 bases left in between. CDR3 size: 16 residues.

CDR3 region: CSARDDSQWAFF. The CDR3 region has the DNA TGCAGTGCTAGAGACGACTCCCAATGGGCTTTCTTT. The chain joins TRBV20-1 to TRBJ1-1; D is unclear. Between the trimmed V and J ends, which lost 0 bases and 11 bases, there was a span of 13 bases. CDR1 DFQATT and CDR2 SNEGSKA come from the germline V gene (reference sequence). This CDR3 region has 12 residues.

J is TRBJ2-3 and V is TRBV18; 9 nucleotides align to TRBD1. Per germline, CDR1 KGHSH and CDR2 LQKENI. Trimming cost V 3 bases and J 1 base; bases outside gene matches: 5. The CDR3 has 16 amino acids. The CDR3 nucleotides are TGTGCCAGCTCACCCGGACAGGGGAAAGGCACAGATACGCAGTATTTT. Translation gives CASSPGQGKGTDTQYF.

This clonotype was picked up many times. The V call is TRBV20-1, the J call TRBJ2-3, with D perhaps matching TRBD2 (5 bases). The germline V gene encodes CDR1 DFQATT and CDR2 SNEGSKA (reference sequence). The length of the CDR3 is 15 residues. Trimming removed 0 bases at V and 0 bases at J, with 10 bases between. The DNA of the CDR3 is TGCAGTGCTAGAGATGGGGAGCGGAGCACAGATACGCAGTATTTT. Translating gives CSARDGERSTDTQYF.

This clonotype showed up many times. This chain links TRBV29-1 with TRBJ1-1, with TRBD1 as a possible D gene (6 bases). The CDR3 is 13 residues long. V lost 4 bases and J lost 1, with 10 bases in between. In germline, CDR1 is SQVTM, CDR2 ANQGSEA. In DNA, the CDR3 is TGCAGCGTTGTTCTGACAGGGAACACTGAAGCTTTCTTT. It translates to CSVVLTGNTEAFF.

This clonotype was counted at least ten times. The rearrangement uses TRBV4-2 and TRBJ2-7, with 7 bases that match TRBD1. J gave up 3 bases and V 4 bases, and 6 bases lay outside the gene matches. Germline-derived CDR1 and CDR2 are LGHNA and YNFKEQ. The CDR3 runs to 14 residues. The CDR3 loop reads CASSPRQGNYEQYF. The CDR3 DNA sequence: TGTGCCAGCAGCCCGCGACAGGGAAACTACGAGCAGTACTTC.

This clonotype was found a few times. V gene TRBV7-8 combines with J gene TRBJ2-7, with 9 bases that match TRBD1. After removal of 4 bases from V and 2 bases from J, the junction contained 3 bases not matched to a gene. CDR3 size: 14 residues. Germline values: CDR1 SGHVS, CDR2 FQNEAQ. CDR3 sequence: CASSSGQGPYEQYF. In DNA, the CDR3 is TGTGCCAGCAGCTCAGGACAGGGGCCCTACGAGCAGTACTTC. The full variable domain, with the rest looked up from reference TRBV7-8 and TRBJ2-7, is GAGVSQSPRYKVAKRGQDVALRCDPISGHVSLFWYQQALGQGPEFLTYFQNEAQLDKSGLPSDRFFAERPEGSVSTLKIQRTQQEDSAVYLCASSSGQGPYEQYFGPGTRLTVT.

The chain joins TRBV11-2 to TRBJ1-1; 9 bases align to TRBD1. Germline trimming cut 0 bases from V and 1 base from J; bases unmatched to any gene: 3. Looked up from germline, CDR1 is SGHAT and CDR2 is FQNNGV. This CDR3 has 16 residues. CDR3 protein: CASSLERGQGNTEAFF. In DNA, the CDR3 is TGTGCCAGCAGCTTAGAAAGGGGACAGGGGAACACTGAAGCTTTCTTT.

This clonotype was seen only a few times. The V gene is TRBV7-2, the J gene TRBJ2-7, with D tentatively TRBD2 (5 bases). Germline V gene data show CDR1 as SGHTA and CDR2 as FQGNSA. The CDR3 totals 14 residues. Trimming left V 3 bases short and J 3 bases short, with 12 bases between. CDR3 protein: CASSFGGRGYEQYF. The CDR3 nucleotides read TGTGCCAGCAGCTTTGGCGGTCGGGGCTACGAGCAGTACTTC.

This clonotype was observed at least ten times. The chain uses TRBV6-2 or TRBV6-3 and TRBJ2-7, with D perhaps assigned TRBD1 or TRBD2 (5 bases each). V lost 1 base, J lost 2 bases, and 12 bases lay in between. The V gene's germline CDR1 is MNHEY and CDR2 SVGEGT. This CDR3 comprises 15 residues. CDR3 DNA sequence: TGTGCCAGCAGTTACTTGGGACCCAATACCTACGAGCAGTACGTC. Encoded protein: CASSYLGPNTYEQYV.